The 30 T cell receptor beta chains listed next were all sequenced from one sample in a study of blood T cell repertoires in COVID-19. The repertoire was sequenced with immunoSEQ multiplex PCR; TCRdb's copy has only in-frame clones and lacks some. In the table there are 350,000 or so clones, about 90% of which are singletons. Material: peripheral blood. Receptor source: a man between 18 and 29 years old with active or convalescent COVID-19.

This clone was detected once. This chain links TRBV29-1 with TRBJ2-2; a possible D gene is TRBD2 (5 bases). The germline gives CDR1 SQVTM, CDR2 ANQGSEA. The ends were cut back, 7 bases at V and 4 bases at J, with 10 bases in the middle. The CDR3 length is 12 residues. Here the CDR3 DNA reads TGCAGCGCACTAGACCGCACCGGGGAGCTGTTTTTT. Residues: CSALDRTGELFF.

The rearrangement joins TRBV28 to TRBJ2-7; TRBD1 might be the D (8 bases). V lost 4 bases and J lost 4, with 17 bases in between. CDR1 is MDHEN, CDR2 SYDVKM, per germline. The length of the CDR3 is 15 residues. This CDR3 is CASSWQTGGGYEQYF. As DNA, the CDR3 is TGTGCCAGCAGTTGGCAAACAGGGGGGGGATACGAGCAGTACTTC.

CDR3 sequence reads: CASTEATGGTEAFF. DNA of the CDR3: TGTGCCAGTACCGAAGCGACAGGGGGCACTGAAGCTTTCTTT. J is TRBJ1-1 and V is TRBV19; 9 bases are shared with TRBD1. V was clipped by 7 bases and J by 4 bases; unmatched bases: 7. The CDR3 has 14 residues. The germline V gene has CDR1 LNHDA and CDR2 SQIVND (reference sequence).

This chain uses TRBV7-9 with TRBJ2-2; the match to TRBD1 covers 9 bases. J was trimmed by 5 bases and V by 0 bases; bases with no gene match: 1. Germline CDR1 and CDR2: SEHNR and FQNEAQ (reference sequence). The CDR3 is made up of 15 amino acids. The CDR3 protein is CASSLAGTGTGELFF. CDR3 in DNA: TGTGCCAGCAGCTTAGCCGGGACAGGGACCGGGGAGCTGTTTTTT.

The chain links TRBV6-5 to TRBJ1-6, with 9 bases lining up with TRBD1. V lost 5 bases, J lost 15 bases, and 5 bases stayed unmatched. Per germline, CDR1 MNHEY and CDR2 SVGAGI. The CDR3 is 12 residues long. The CDR3 region has the DNA TGTGCCAGCAGTACAGGGGGCAGGGGCCTCCACTTT. Protein: CASSTGGRGLHF.

The chain uses TRBV6-5 and TRBJ1-5, with 10 bases lining up with TRBD1. J gave up 6 bases and V 6 bases, and 5 bases lay outside the gene matches. CDR1 and CDR2 (germline): MNHEY, SVGAGI. This CDR3 comprises 14 residues. CDR3 region: CASSPTGGFQPQHF. The CDR3, as DNA: TGTGCCAGCAGCCCGACAGGGGGCTTTCAGCCCCAGCATTTT.

This rearrangement joins TRBV5-6 to TRBJ2-3; weak D call: TRBD1 (6 bases). V shed 0 bases and J shed 2 bases, with 7 bases lying between them. The CDR3 is 14 residues long. The V gene's germline CDR1 is SGHDT and CDR2 YYEEEE. CDR3 protein: CASSLVGATDTQYF. DNA of the CDR3: TGTGCCAGCAGCTTGGTGGGGGCCACAGATACGCAGTATTTT. The full variable domain, in which reference TRBV5-6 and TRBJ2-3 provide the parts outside the CDR3, is DAGVTQSPTHLIKTRGQQVTLRCSPKSGHDTVSWYQQALGQGPQFIFQYYEEEERQRGNFPDRFSGHQFPNYSSELNVNALLLGDSALYLCASSLVGATDTQYFGPGTRLTVL.

The chain combines TRBV4-1 with TRBJ2-2; perhaps TRBD2 as D (5 bases). Trimming removed 1 base from V and 6 bases from J, with 15 bases in between. CDR1 is MGHRA, CDR2 YSYEKL, per germline. This CDR3 is built from 16 residues. CDR3 sequence reads: CASSQGADVPAGELFF. CDR3 DNA sequence: TGCGCCAGCAGCCAAGGAGCGGACGTTCCGGCCGGGGAGCTGTTTTTT.

The V call is TRBV7-6, the J call TRBJ1-1; D perhaps matches TRBD1 (6 bases). This CDR3 has 17 amino acids. Germline V lookup: CDR1 SGHVS, CDR2 FNYEAQ. Trimming removed 1 base from V and 4 bases from J, with 19 bases in between. Here the CDR3 DNA reads TGTGCCAGCAGCTTAGGGGTCCCTGCAGGGGCCGGCACTGAAGCTTTCTTT. It yields the protein CASSLGVPAGAGTEAFF.

V usage is TRBV11-2 and J usage is TRBJ1-3, with D possibly being TRBD1 (5 bases). The germline V and J ends were trimmed by 2 bases and 0 bases, with 14 bases remaining between them. The CDR3 has 17 residues. Germline V gene sequence: CDR1 SGHAT, CDR2 FQNNGV. The CDR3 coding sequence is TGTGCCAGCAGCTTACTACTGGACACGTTCTCTGGAAACACCATATATTTT. It encodes CASSLLLDTFSGNTIYF. Full variable domain (outside the CDR3, taken from reference TRBV11-2 and TRBJ1-3): EAGVAQSPRYKIIEKRQSVAFWCNPISGHATLYWYQQILGQGPKLLIQFQNNGVVDDSQLPKDRFSAERLKGVDSTLKIQPAKLEDSAVYLCASSLLLDTFSGNTIYFGEGSWLTVV.

The J gene is TRBJ2-3, the V gene TRBV3-1 (or the pseudogene TRBV3-2), with a tentative D call TRBD2 (6 bases). V gave up 9 bases and J gave up 0 bases, with 16 bases separating them. The CDR3 runs 15 residues. Germline V gene lookup returns CDR1 LGHDT and CDR2 YNNKEL (reference sequence). Here the CDR3 reads CARSSLAESTDTQYF. In nucleotides, the CDR3 is TGTGCCAGATCCTCCTTAGCGGAGAGCACAGATACGCAGTATTTT.

This clone was counted once. V and J are TRBV7-6 and TRBJ1-5; 7 bases fit TRBD1. The germline V gene has CDR1 SGHVS and CDR2 FNYEAQ. The CDR3 runs 16 residues. The trim removed 1 base at V and 5 bases at J, leaving 8 bases unmatched. This chain's CDR3 is CASSLGYRGHDQPQHF. The CDR3 nucleotides are TGTGCCAGCAGCTTAGGTTACAGGGGCCACGATCAGCCCCAGCATTTT.

V is TRBV29-1 and J is TRBJ1-4, with D possibly matching TRBD1 (6 bases). The germline V and J ends were trimmed by 6 bases and 7 bases, with 12 bases remaining between them. The CDR3 is 12 residues long. The germline gives CDR1 SQVTM, CDR2 ANQGSEA. CDR3 amino acids: CSVQGGSEKLFF. CDR3 DNA sequence: TGCAGCGTCCAAGGGGGAAGTGAAAAACTGTTTTTT.

CDR3 sequence (DNA): TGTGCCAGCAGTTTATCGACAGAGAACTATGGCTACACCTTC. It is translated as CASSLSTENYGYTF. The chain uses TRBV27 and TRBJ1-2; a possible D gene is TRBD1 (5 bases). Germline V gene data show CDR1 as MNHEY and CDR2 as SMNVEV (reference sequence). The ends were cut back, 0 bases at V and 2 bases at J, with 7 bases in the middle. The CDR3 is 14 residues long.

The chain employs TRBV5-6 and TRBJ1-3; D is unclear. Trimming removed 1 base at V and 2 bases at J, with 10 bases between. The germline gives CDR1 SGHDT, CDR2 YYEEEE. The CDR3 sequence is 15 residues long. CDR3: CASSLSTETGNTIYF. The CDR3 coding sequence is TGTGCCAGCAGCTTGTCCACGGAGACTGGAAACACCATATATTTT.

J is TRBJ1-2 and V is TRBV9; unclear D gene. V lost 0 bases to trimming and J lost 4 bases, with 19 bases between them. CDR1 SGDLS and CDR2 YYNGEE come from the germline V gene. CDR3 length: 17 residues. For the CDR3, the DNA is TGTGCCAGCAGCGTAGCTACCCCTTTTGAACCGAGCTATGGCTACACCTTC. Translated: CASSVATPFEPSYGYTF.

The J gene is TRBJ1-1, the V gene TRBV7-8; no clear D. Germline CDR1 SGHVS, CDR2 FQNEAQ. V was shortened by 0 bases and J by 0 bases, with 11 bases between the two germline ends. The CDR3 is made up of 16 amino acids. CDR3: CASSLAGGLMNTEAFF. The CDR3 nucleotides read TGTGCCAGCAGCTTAGCTGGAGGGCTCATGAACACTGAAGCTTTCTTT.

A single count supports this clone. The chain has TRBV7-3 and TRBJ1-2; D is unresolved. The germline gives CDR1 SGHTA, CDR2 FQGTGA. The CDR3 has 15 amino acids. The V end was cut by 0 bases, the J end by 8 bases, with 16 bases between. In nucleotides, the CDR3 is TGTGCCAGCAGCTTAACCGCCGGAGCTCCCAAGGGCTACACCTTC. This sequence encodes CASSLTAGAPKGYTF.

V is TRBV30 and J is TRBJ1-2; D might be TRBD1 (6 bases). The V end was cut by 0 bases, the J end by 0 bases, with 11 bases between. This CDR3 spans 15 amino acids. CDR1 is GTSNPN, CDR2 SVGIG, per germline (reference sequence). The CDR3 is CAWSVTGPTNYGYTF. Here the CDR3 DNA reads TGTGCCTGGAGTGTGACAGGACCAACTAACTATGGCTACACCTTC.

The chain combines TRBV4-3 with TRBJ1-2; D uncertain. Trimming took 0 bases from V and 4 from J, leaving 6 bases between them. The germline CDR1 and CDR2 sequences are LGHNA and YSLEER. The CDR3 extends over 13 amino acids. CDR3 loop: CASSQDLAYGYTF. CDR3 coding DNA: TGCGCCAGCAGCCAAGACTTGGCCTATGGCTACACCTTC.

The chain recombines TRBV6-5 with TRBJ2-1, with 7 bases identical to TRBD2. Germline V CDR1 and CDR2: MNHEY, SVGAGI. The CDR3 loop spans 13 amino acids. The trim removed 6 bases at V and 6 bases at J, leaving 5 bases unmatched. The CDR3 region has the DNA TGTGCCAGCAGCGGGAGGCATATCAATGAGCAGTTCTTC. Translating it yields CASSGRHINEQFF.

The chain links TRBV7-3 to TRBJ2-1, with D possibly being TRBD1 (5 bases). CDR3 length: 15 residues. Germline V gene data show CDR1 as SGHTA and CDR2 as FQGTGA. Trimming shortened V by 0 bases and J by 9 bases, and 15 bases separated the two germline ends. CDR3 nucleotide sequence: TGTGCCAGCAGCTTAACTGCCCTCTCAGACAGTGAGCAGTTCTTC. It encodes CASSLTALSDSEQFF.

This clone was seen once. The rearrangement links TRBV29-1 to TRBJ2-6; D is possibly TRBD2 (5 bases). V was trimmed by 3 bases and J by 0 bases, leaving 15 bases between them. The CDR3 sequence is 17 residues long. Germline V gives CDR1 SQVTM, CDR2 ANQGSEA. CDR3 sequence: CSVEWRRSNSGANVLTF. The CDR3 coding sequence is TGCAGCGTTGAGTGGAGGCGGTCCAACTCTGGGGCCAACGTCCTGACTTTC. Together with reference TRBV29-1 and TRBJ2-6, the CDR3 gives the full variable domain: SAVISQKPSRDICQRGTSLTIQCQVDSQVTMMFWYRQQPGQSLTLIATANQGSEATYESGFVIDKFPISRPNLTFSTLTVSNMSPEDSSIYLCSVEWRRSNSGANVLTFGAGSRLTVL.

This chain links TRBV27 with TRBJ2-1; D is uncertain. V shed 0 bases and J shed 1 base, with 19 bases lying between them. The CDR3 contains 19 residues. Germline CDR1 and CDR2: MNHEY and SMNVEV (reference sequence). For the CDR3, the DNA is TGTGCCAGCAGTTTATCGAGCAGAGTCCCTTGGAGTTCCTACAATGAGCAGTTCTTC. It codes for CASSLSSRVPWSSYNEQFF.

The chain recombines TRBV9 with TRBJ2-3; the match to TRBD1 covers 12 bases. CDR1 is SGDLS and CDR2 is YYNGEE in the germline V gene. The CDR3 spans 14 residues. V lost 3 bases and J lost 4; bases outside the gene matches: 0. CDR3 loop: CASSGDRGPDTQYF. The CDR3 region has the DNA TGTGCCAGCAGCGGGGACAGGGGGCCAGATACGCAGTATTTT. The full variable domain, completed using reference TRBV9 and TRBJ2-3, is DSGVTQTPKHLITATGQRVTLRCSPRSGDLSVYWYQQSLDQGLQFLIQYYNGEERAKGNILERFSAQQFPDLHSELNLSSLELGDSALYFCASSGDRGPDTQYFGPGTRLTVL.

The chain links TRBV5-1 to TRBJ1-2; 8 nucleotides line up with TRBD1. There are 14 residues in the CDR3. The J segment lost 5 bases and the V segment lost 4 bases, leaving 7 bases of the junction unmatched. CDR1 is SGHRS, CDR2 YFSETQ, per germline. CDR3 amino acids: CASSLQGDGYGYTF. CDR3 in DNA: TGCGCCAGCAGCCTACAGGGGGATGGGTATGGCTACACCTTC.

The CDR3 reads CASTDPGYGYTF. In DNA, the CDR3 is TGTGCCAGCACCGATCCGGGGTATGGCTACACCTTC. The chain combines TRBV2 with TRBJ1-2; D remains ambiguous. The V gene's germline CDR1 is SNHLY and CDR2 FYNNEI. The CDR3 is 12 amino acids. V lost 7 bases and J lost 5, with 11 bases in between.

This chain uses TRBV9 with TRBJ2-5; weak D call: TRBD2 (5 bases). Germline V gene sequence: CDR1 SGDLS, CDR2 YYNGEE. The CDR3 covers 15 residues. V was trimmed by 5 bases and J by 5 bases, leaving 19 bases between them. In DNA, the CDR3 is TGTGCCAGCAGTACCCGAGGGTCACCATTGGAGACCCAGTACTTC. Translated, it gives CASSTRGSPLETQYF.

This clone was seen only a few times. The chain combines TRBV27 with TRBJ1-1, with D unclear. The CDR3 is 12 residues long. The ends were cut back, 6 bases at V and 7 bases at J, with 12 bases in the middle. Germline V gene lookup returns CDR1 MNHEY and CDR2 SMNVEV (reference sequence). The CDR3 reads CASRPTAGEAFF. The CDR3, as DNA: TGTGCCAGCAGACCTACGGCGGGTGAAGCTTTCTTT.

This clone has only one observation. The rearrangement joins TRBV9 to TRBJ1-1; D remains ambiguous. CDR3 length: 14 residues. CDR1 is SGDLS and CDR2 is YYNGEE in the germline V gene. The ends were cut back, 4 bases at V and 5 bases at J, with 15 bases in the middle. The CDR3 loop is CASSPRGDRTEAFF. CDR3 coding DNA: TGTGCCAGCAGCCCCAGAGGAGATAGGACTGAAGCTTTCTTT.